This paragraph reports one TCR beta chain. The target antigen is unknown. The record originates from a study of T cells in Graves' hyperthyroidism and ophthalmopathy. Study-level results: Most thyroid clonotypes expanded above 0.001 appeared in blood too.

It was RNA transcripts that yielded the amplified TCR beta CDR3 regions. Using the HTBI primer set, a first-round RT-PCR was run on the TCR CDR3. Via MiXCR, TCRdb re-called the multiplex PCR reads, giving one row per CDR3 protein. The sample has over 650,000 distinct CDR3 sequences, roughly 15% seen once. Per germline, CDR1 MNHNS and CDR2 SASEGT. J lost 6 bases, V lost 8 bases, and 7 bases had no gene match. This CDR3 is 15 amino acids long. On the basis of clinical symptoms, serum thyroxine and TRAb, thyroid ultrasound and orbital computed tomography, diagnoses were made. The chain recombines TRBV6-1 with TRBJ2-2; 12 positions match TRBD2. Sequencing was performed on blood. The clonotype originates from a young man with Graves' hyperthyroidism. The CDR3 coding sequence is TGTGCCAGCGGACGGACTAGCGGGAAGTCCGGGGAGCTGTTTTTT. Translating gives CASGRTSGKSGELFF.